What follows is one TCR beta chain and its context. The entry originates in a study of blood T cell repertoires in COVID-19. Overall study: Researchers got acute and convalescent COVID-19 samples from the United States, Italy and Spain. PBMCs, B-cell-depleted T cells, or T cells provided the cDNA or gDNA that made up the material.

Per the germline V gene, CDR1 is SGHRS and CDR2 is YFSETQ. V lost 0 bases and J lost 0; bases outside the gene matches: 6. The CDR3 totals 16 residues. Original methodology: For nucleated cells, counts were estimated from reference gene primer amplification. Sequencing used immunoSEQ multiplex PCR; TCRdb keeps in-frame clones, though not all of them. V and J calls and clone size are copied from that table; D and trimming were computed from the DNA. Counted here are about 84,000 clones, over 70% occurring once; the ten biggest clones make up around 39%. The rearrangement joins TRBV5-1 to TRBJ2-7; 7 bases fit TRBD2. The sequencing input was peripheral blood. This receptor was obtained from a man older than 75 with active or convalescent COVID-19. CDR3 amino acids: CASSLEGGRFSYEQYF. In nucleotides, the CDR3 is TGCGCCAGCAGCTTGGAGGGAGGGAGGTTCTCCTACGAGCAGTACTTC.